This entry is about one T cell receptor (beta chain). Its cognate antigen is unknown. The record originates from a study of lymphopenia after photon versus proton radiotherapy. Findings of the study overall: In patients who died, overall survival fell as post-nadir TCR diversity dropped more. Survival link was tested only in deceased patients; proton benefit remains a possibility.

Only in-frame clones appear in the TCRdb table, and some are missing; sequencing was by immunoSEQ multiplex PCR. This sample carries thousands of clones, 85% to 90% of them seen once, and the ten largest clones take roughly 22%. This clonotype was sampled from a man older than 75 with cholangiocarcinoma. The material sequenced was peripheral blood, taken from a patient treated with photon-based radiotherapy.

The CDR3 DNA follows: TGTGCCAGCAAAGGGACAGGGCGAGAGCAGTACTTC. Translating it yields CASKGTGREQYF. J is TRBJ2-7 and V is TRBV6-5, with TRBD1 matching 9 bases. V was clipped by 7 bases and J by 7 bases; unmatched bases: 5. Germline V CDR1 and CDR2: MNHEY, SVGAGI. There are 12 residues in the CDR3.